The present TCR beta chain was sequenced within a study of T cell clones after liver transplantation. Study in general: Liver transplant recipients had immunosuppression withdrawal attempted within 2 years. Pre-transplant mixed lymphocyte reactions yielded third-party-reactive TCRbeta sequences as comparators for graft-donor-reactive sequences. Without induction therapy, subjects received standard immunosuppression until 12-24 months post-transplant. Regarding the study as a whole: The donor-reactive repertoire was only partly measurable in two subjects, lacking donor cells.

Assay: immunoSEQ multiplex PCR; the TCRdb copy retains only in-frame clones and omits some. This table holds some 40,000 clones, about 82% found once. Trimming shortened V by 6 bases and J by 1 base, and 20 bases separated the two germline ends. Germline CDR1 is SGHNT and CDR2 is YYREEE (reference sequence). CDR3 length: 17 residues. This clone was detected only a few times. Antigen: not known. The gene calls are TRBV5-4 and TRBJ2-1; D possibly corresponds to TRBD1 (8 bases). The receptor was derived from a human patient who received a liver transplant. Some of these T cells may belong to the graft donor. Sample: CD4+ T cells from blood, taken 24 months after liver transplant. CDR3 nucleotide sequence: TGTGCCAGCACAACAGGGGGGGGAGGGCGATCCTACAATGAGCAGTTCTTC. Encoded protein: CASTTGGGGRSYNEQFF.